This T cell receptor (beta chain) was recorded in a study of blood T cell repertoires in COVID-19. Method: immunoSEQ multiplex PCR; TCRdb's copy keeps in-frame clones and lacks some. Among 150,000 to 200,000 clones listed, roughly 85% were seen once. The origin of this receptor is a woman aged 70-85 years with acute or convalescent COVID-19. Material for sequencing was peripheral blood.

The CDR3 loop reads CASSDYGRGSSGNTIYF. The CDR3 DNA reads TGTGCCAGCAGTGATTATGGCAGGGGAAGCTCTGGAAACACCATATATTTT. The rearrangement joins TRBV2 to TRBJ1-3, with D tentatively TRBD1 (6 bases). The germline gives CDR1 SNHLY, CDR2 FYNNEI. Trimming shortened V by 3 bases and J by 0 bases, and 15 bases separated the two germline ends. The CDR3 contains 17 residues.